Listed below are T cell receptor beta chains from one sample, sequenced in a study of T cell repertoires in ileal Crohn's disease. Produced via immunoSEQ multiplex PCR; TCRdb's table is partial and in-frame only. The table includes 3,000 to 4,000 clones, about 70% detected once. The material sequenced was ileal tissue. The receptors shown here come from an adult with Crohn's disease. The CDR3 runs from the conserved cysteine through the conserved F or W. The order of the fields is J gene, clone size, V gene, D gene, CDR3 protein, CDR3 DNA. D genes are given only for firm matches. Clone sizes are given selectively: once, few, many, or a class where the clone is expanded.

J: TRBJ2-5
size: .
V: TRBV4-1
D: TRBD2
CDR3: CASSQDGTSTETQYF
DNA: TGCGCCAGCAGCCAAGATGGGACTAGCACCGAGACCCAGTACTTC

J: TRBJ2-3
size: .
V: TRBV29-1
D: TRBD1
CDR3: CSVDRVGTDTQYF
DNA: TGCAGCGTGGACAGGGTGGGAACAGATACGCAGTATTTT

J: TRBJ1-1
size: .
V: TRBV9
D: TRBD1
CDR3: CASSPLTGDTEAFF
DNA: TGTGCCAGCAGCCCATTGACAGGGGACACTGAAGCTTTCTTT

J: TRBJ2-2
size: .
V: TRBV7-7
D: TRBD1
CDR3: CASSHGQGGTGELFF
DNA: TGTGCCAGCAGCCACGGACAGGGGGGCACCGGGGAGCTGTTTTTT

J: TRBJ2-5
size: .
V: TRBV2
D: .
CDR3: CASSEAGGLETQYF
DNA: TGTGCCAGCAGTGAAGCGGGGGGGCTGGAGACCCAGTACTTC

J: TRBJ2-2
size: once
V: TRBV9
D: .
CDR3: CASSVQSGELFF
DNA: TGTGCCAGCAGCGTCCAATCCGGGGAGCTGTTTTTT

J: TRBJ2-7
size: once
V: TRBV2
D: TRBD1
CDR3: CASSGGQGYLGEQYF
DNA: TGTGCCAGCAGCGGAGGACAGGGCTACCTGGGGGAGCAGTACTTC

J: TRBJ1-2
size: .
V: TRBV6-1
D: .
CDR3: CASRSGQNANYGYTF
DNA: TGTGCCAGCAGATCCGGACAGAATGCTAACTATGGCTACACCTTC

J: TRBJ1-2
size: .
V: TRBV6-5
D: TRBD1
CDR3: CASSYRDRNYGYTF
DNA: TGTGCCAGCAGTTACCGGGACAGAAACTATGGCTACACCTTC

J: TRBJ2-1
size: .
V: TRBV15
D: TRBD2
CDR3: CATSRDSGGVDEQFF
DNA: TGTGCCACCAGCAGAGATTCGGGAGGGGTCGATGAGCAGTTCTTC

J: TRBJ1-2
size: .
V: TRBV27
D: .
CDR3: CASSLTGYYGYTF
DNA: TGTGCCAGCAGTTTGACGGGGTACTATGGCTACACCTTC

J: TRBJ1-2
size: .
V: TRBV6-5
D: TRBD1
CDR3: CASIRTGRGYGYTF
DNA: TGTGCCAGCATCAGGACAGGGCGTGGGTATGGCTACACCTTC

J: TRBJ1-1
size: .
V: TRBV6-5
D: TRBD1
CDR3: CASSYGGTGGEAFF
DNA: TGTGCCAGCAGTTACGGTGGGACAGGGGGTGAAGCTTTCTTT

J: TRBJ2-1
size: .
V: TRBV7-8
D: TRBD2
CDR3: CASSSETPSGLEQFF
DNA: TGTGCCAGCAGCTCCGAGACCCCTAGCGGGTTGGAGCAGTTCTTC

J: TRBJ2-7
size: .
V: TRBV10-1
D: TRBD1
CDR3: CASGTGFYEQYF
DNA: TGCGCCAGCGGGACAGGGTTCTACGAGCAGTACTTC

J: TRBJ2-7
size: .
V: TRBV7-9
D: TRBD1
CDR3: CASSMGQATYEQYF
DNA: TGTGCCAGCAGCATGGGACAGGCCACCTACGAGCAGTACTTC

J: TRBJ1-2
size: .
V: TRBV6-5
D: .
CDR3: CASSYSGTLYGYTF
DNA: TGTGCCAGCAGTTACAGCGGGACACTCTATGGCTACACCTTC

J: TRBJ2-7
size: few
V: TRBV5-6
D: TRBD1
CDR3: CASSFRQGAHEQYF
DNA: TGTGCCAGCAGCTTTCGACAGGGGGCGCACGAGCAGTACTTC

J: TRBJ2-2
size: few
V: TRBV9
D: .
CDR3: CASSVGTYNTGELFF
DNA: TGTGCCAGCAGCGTAGGTACCTATAACACCGGGGAGCTGTTTTTT

J: TRBJ1-5
size: .
V: TRBV2
D: .
CDR3: CASSLDQPQHF
DNA: TGTGCCAGCAGCCTAGATCAGCCCCAGCATTTT

J: TRBJ2-7
size: .
V: TRBV7-9
D: TRBD1
CDR3: CASSLGGTASYEQYF
DNA: TGTGCCAGCAGCTTAGGGGGGACAGCATCCTACGAGCAGTACTTC

J: TRBJ1-1
size: .
V: TRBV18
D: .
CDR3: CASSIQKNTEAFF
DNA: TGTGCCAGCTCAATACAAAAGAACACTGAAGCTTTCTTT

J: TRBJ2-5
size: .
V: TRBV18
D: .
CDR3: CASSPTGSGGSGTQYF
DNA: TGTGCCAGCTCACCTACTGGGTCCGGAGGGTCCGGGACCCAGTACTTC

J: TRBJ2-5
size: .
V: TRBV7-9
D: .
CDR3: CASSLTDRGLETQYF
DNA: TGTGCCAGCAGCTTAACTGACAGAGGATTGGAGACCCAGTACTTC

J: TRBJ1-4
size: once
V: TRBV5-5
D: .
CDR3: CASSQLGRFGQGNEKLFF
DNA: TGTGCCAGCAGCCAGTTAGGCCGATTCGGTCAGGGAAATGAAAAACTGTTTTTT

J: TRBJ2-2
size: .
V: TRBV5-4
D: TRBD2
CDR3: CASSWTSGSLNTGELFF
DNA: TGTGCCAGCAGCTGGACTAGCGGGAGCCTCAACACCGGGGAGCTGTTTTTT

J: TRBJ2-7
size: few
V: TRBV6-5
D: TRBD2
CDR3: CASSYSRGDEQYF
DNA: TGTGCCAGCAGTTACTCACGGGGGGACGAGCAGTACTTC

J: TRBJ1-4
size: .
V: TRBV29-1
D: .
CDR3: CSAPATGGEKLFF
DNA: TGCAGCGCGCCCGCGACGGGCGGGGAAAAACTGTTTTTT

J: TRBJ1-1
size: .
V: TRBV27
D: TRBD1
CDR3: CASSFLGDRGLGTEAFF
DNA: TGTGCCAGCAGTTTTCTAGGGGACAGGGGGCTGGGCACTGAAGCTTTCTTT

J: TRBJ2-7
size: few
V: TRBV11-2
D: .
CDR3: CASSLLRGWEQYF
DNA: TGTGCCAGCAGCCTTTTGAGGGGGTGGGAGCAGTACTTC

J: TRBJ2-5
size: once
V: TRBV5-6
D: .
CDR3: CASRPYRAHETQYF
DNA: TGTGCCAGCAGGCCTTACAGGGCGCACGAGACCCAGTACTTC

J: TRBJ1-1
size: .
V: TRBV7-2
D: .
CDR3: CASSLLGQVNTEAFF
DNA: TGTGCCAGCAGCTTACTTGGGCAGGTGAACACTGAAGCTTTCTTT

J: TRBJ1-5
size: .
V: TRBV30
D: .
CDR3: CAWSASQRAQPQHF
DNA: TGTGCCTGGAGTGCGTCCCAGCGGGCTCAGCCCCAGCATTTT

J: TRBJ2-7
size: few
V: TRBV4-1
D: .
CDR3: CASSPGVTRFGGEQYF
DNA: TGCGCCAGCAGCCCAGGAGTGACTAGGTTCGGTGGGGAGCAGTACTTC

J: TRBJ1-6
size: .
V: TRBV21-1
D: .
CDR3: CASSSLYTRDREGNSPLHF
DNA: TGTGCCAGCAGCAGTCTCTACACCCGGGACAGGGAGGGGAATTCACCCCTCCACTTT

J: TRBJ2-7
size: .
V: TRBV6-5
D: TRBD2
CDR3: CASSYAGGRAEQYF
DNA: TGTGCCAGCAGTTACGCGGGGGGTCGTGCCGAGCAGTACTTC

J: TRBJ2-1
size: .
V: TRBV2
D: TRBD1
CDR3: CASRDRGLYNEQFF
DNA: TGTGCCAGCAGGGACAGGGGGCTTTACAATGAGCAGTTCTTC

J: TRBJ1-2
size: few
V: TRBV29-1
D: .
CDR3: CSVVHGESGYTF
DNA: TGCAGCGTGGTCCACGGGGAGAGTGGCTACACCTTC

J: TRBJ2-7
size: .
V: TRBV10-3
D: TRBD1
CDR3: CAISDGTGLFLFGEQYF
DNA: TGTGCCATCAGTGACGGGACAGGGTTATTCCTTTTTGGGGAGCAGTACTTC

J: TRBJ2-7
size: .
V: TRBV28
D: .
CDR3: CASRRQPSSYEQYF
DNA: TGTGCCAGCAGGAGACAGCCGAGCTCCTACGAGCAGTACTTC

J: TRBJ2-5
size: .
V: TRBV30
D: TRBD2
CDR3: CAWSVPGRVGGTQYF
DNA: TGTGCCTGGAGTGTCCCTGGGAGGGTGGGAGGGACCCAGTACTTC

J: TRBJ1-1
size: few
V: TRBV7-2
D: .
CDR3: CASSFQGNTEAFF
DNA: TGTGCCAGCAGCTTTCAGGGGAACACTGAAGCTTTCTTT

J: TRBJ2-1
size: .
V: TRBV5-1
D: TRBD1
CDR3: CASSSYTGTGSYNEQFF
DNA: TGCGCCAGCAGCTCGTACACCGGGACAGGCTCCTACAATGAGCAGTTCTTC

J: TRBJ1-1
size: few
V: TRBV4-3
D: .
CDR3: CASSQVQGWTEAFF
DNA: TGCGCCAGCAGCCAAGTTCAGGGGTGGACTGAAGCTTTCTTT